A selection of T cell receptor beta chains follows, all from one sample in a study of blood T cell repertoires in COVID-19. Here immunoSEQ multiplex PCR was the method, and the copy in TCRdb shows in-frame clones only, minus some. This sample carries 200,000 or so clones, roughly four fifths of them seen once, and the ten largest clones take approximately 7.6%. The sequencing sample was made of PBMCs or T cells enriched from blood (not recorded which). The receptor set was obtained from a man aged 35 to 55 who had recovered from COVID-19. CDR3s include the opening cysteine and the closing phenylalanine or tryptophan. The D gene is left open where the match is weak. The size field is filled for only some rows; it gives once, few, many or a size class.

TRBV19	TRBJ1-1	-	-	CASSAQPNTEAFF	TGTGCCAGTAGTGCACAGCCGAACACTGAAGCTTTCTTT
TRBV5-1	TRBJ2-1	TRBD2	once	CASSSWTSGGLGEQFF	TGCGCCAGCAGCTCGTGGACTAGCGGGGGATTAGGTGAGCAGTTCTTC
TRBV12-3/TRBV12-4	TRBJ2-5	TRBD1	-	CASSLDRGETQYF	TGTGCCAGCAGTTTGGACAGGGGAGAGACCCAGTACTTC
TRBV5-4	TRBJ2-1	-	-	CASSLVYTGSYNEQFF	TGTGCCAGCAGCTTGGTTTACACAGGCTCCTACAATGAGCAGTTCTTC
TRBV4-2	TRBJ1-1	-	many	CASSHRQFMNTEAFF	TGTGCCAGCAGCCACCGACAGTTCATGAACACTGAAGCTTTCTTT
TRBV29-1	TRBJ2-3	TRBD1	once	CSVPRTGRSDTQYF	TGCAGCGTTCCGAGGACAGGGAGGTCAGATACGCAGTATTTT
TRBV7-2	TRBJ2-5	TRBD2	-	CASSFQAGYQETQYF	TGTGCCAGCAGCTTCCAAGCGGGGTACCAAGAGACCCAGTACTTC
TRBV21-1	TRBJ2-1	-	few	CASSKELVAGGRRSYNEQFF	TGTGCCAGCAGCAAAGAGCTGGTAGCGGGGGGGCGTAGATCCTACAATGAGCAGTTCTTC
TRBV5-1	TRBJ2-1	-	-	CASSWAPRNSYNEQFF	TGCGCCAGCAGCTGGGCCCCCCGAAACTCCTACAATGAGCAGTTCTTC
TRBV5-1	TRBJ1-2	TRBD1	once	CASSFNPGQGHDYGYTF	TGCGCCAGCAGCTTTAACCCCGGACAGGGGCATGACTATGGCTACACCTTC
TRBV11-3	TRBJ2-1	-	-	CASSLVGGQDNEQFF	TGTGCCAGCAGCTTAGTTGGCGGTCAAGACAATGAGCAGTTCTTC
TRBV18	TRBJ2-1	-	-	CASSPSRGSYNEQFF	TGTGCCAGCTCACCGTCCCGAGGCTCCTACAATGAGCAGTTCTTC
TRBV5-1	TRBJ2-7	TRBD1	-	CASSTRGTATSYEQYF	TGCGCCAGCAGCACAAGGGGGACAGCCACCTCCTACGAGCAGTACTTC
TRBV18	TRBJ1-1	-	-	CASSEVAGGTEAFF	TGTGCCAGCTCAGAGGTAGCGGGTGGCACTGAAGCTTTCTTT
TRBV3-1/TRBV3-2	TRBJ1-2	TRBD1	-	CASSPRDRVYTF	TGTGCCAGCAGCCCTCGGGACAGGGTCTACACCTTC
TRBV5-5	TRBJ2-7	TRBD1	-	CASSPMGQGYYEQYF	TGTGCCAGCAGCCCCATGGGACAGGGTTACTACGAGCAGTACTTC
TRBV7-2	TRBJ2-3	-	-	CASSLGVGGGTDTQYF	TGTGCCAGCAGCTTAGGAGTAGGGGGGGGCACAGATACGCAGTATTTT
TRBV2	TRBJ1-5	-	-	CASSGGRGQPQHF	TGTGCCAGCAGTGGTGGGAGGGGACAGCCCCAGCATTTT
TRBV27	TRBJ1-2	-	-	CASRSRGLANYGYTF	TGTGCCAGCAGGAGTCGAGGGCTGGCTAACTATGGCTACACCTTC
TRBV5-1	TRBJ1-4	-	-	CASSLAAGAREKLFF	TGCGCCAGCAGCTTGGCCGCAGGGGCCAGGGAAAAACTGTTTTTT
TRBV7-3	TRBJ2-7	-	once	CASSLGRDNEQYF	TGTGCCAGCAGCCTGGGCAGGGACAACGAGCAGTACTTC
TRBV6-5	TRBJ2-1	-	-	CASSPSGGWNEQFF	TGTGCCAGCAGCCCCTCTGGGGGGTGGAATGAGCAGTTCTTC
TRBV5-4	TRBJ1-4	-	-	CAVSRGGSTNEKLFF	TGTGCCGTCTCCCGGGGGGGGTCAACTAATGAAAAACTGTTTTTT
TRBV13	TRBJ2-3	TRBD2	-	CASSPRGLAGGVDTQYF	TGTGCCAGCAGCCCCAGGGGACTAGCGGGGGGGGTGGATACGCAGTATTTT
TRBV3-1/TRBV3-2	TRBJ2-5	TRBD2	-	CASSPSLSGGDPWETQYF	TGTGCCAGCAGCCCTTCACTTAGCGGGGGAGACCCCTGGGAGACCCAGTACTTC
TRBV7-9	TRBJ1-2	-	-	CASSLNGGGGYTF	TGTGCCAGCAGCTTAAATGGGGGCGGTGGCTACACCTTC
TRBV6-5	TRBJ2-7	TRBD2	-	CASSVGGAESYEQYF	TGTGCCAGCAGCGTCGGGGGGGCCGAGTCCTACGAGCAGTACTTC
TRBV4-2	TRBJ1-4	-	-	CASSQDAGAVYEKLFF	TGTGCCAGCAGCCAAGATGCAGGGGCAGTGTATGAAAAACTGTTTTTT
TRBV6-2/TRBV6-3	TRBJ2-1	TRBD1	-	CASSYSSGQGAAYNEQFF	TGTGCCAGCAGTTACTCTTCGGGACAGGGGGCTGCCTACAATGAGCAGTTCTTC
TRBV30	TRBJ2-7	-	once	CAWRSVGGFYEQYF	TGTGCCTGGCGAAGCGTTGGAGGATTCTACGAGCAGTACTTC
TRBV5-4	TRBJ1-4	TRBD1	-	CASSLGVRTGANEKLFF	TGTGCCAGCAGCTTGGGAGTTCGGACAGGGGCTAATGAAAAACTGTTTTTT
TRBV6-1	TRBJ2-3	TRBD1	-	CASSDRGPDTQYF	TGTGCCAGCAGTGATAGGGGGCCAGATACGCAGTATTTT
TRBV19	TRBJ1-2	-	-	CASSIAASYGYTF	TGTGCCAGTAGTATTGCAGCGAGCTATGGCTACACCTTC
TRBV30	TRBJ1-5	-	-	CAWSYSDTGNQPQHF	TGTGCCTGGAGCTACTCTGACACCGGCAATCAGCCCCAGCATTTT
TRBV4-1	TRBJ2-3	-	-	CASRQTYSTDTQYF	TGCGCCAGCCGACAGACGTATAGCACAGATACGCAGTATTTT
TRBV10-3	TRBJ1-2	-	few	CAISNYIHGYTF	TGTGCCATCAGTAACTATATACATGGCTACACCTTC